This TCR beta chain originates from a study of CD8 T cells in ankylosing spondylitis. General study results and limits: In reactive arthritis synovial fluid and blood, some motif variants had been reported before. CD8+ disease-linked clones were present at relatively low frequencies in blood. Apparently characteristic of ankylosing spondylitis blood was a TCR beta motif (about 8 highly homologous variants). Clones linked to disease were reported to show significant enrichment in matched ankylosing spondylitis synovial fluid.

This clonotype was counted only a few times. The antigen is unknown. With molecular barcodes, quantitative 5'-RACE was used to make the TCR beta libraries. TCRdb fed the 5' RACE reads into MiXCR, producing one record per CDR3 protein. The sample has roughly 700,000 distinct CDR3 sequences; roughly 19% are singletons. The CDR3 has 16 residues. With 4 bases clipped from V and 1 base from J, the junction kept 5 bases outside the gene matches. The V gene's germline CDR1 is MNHEY and CDR2 SVGAGI. J is TRBJ1-5 and V is TRBV6-5, with 9 bases identical to TRBD1. This receptor was taken from a male donor with ankylosing spondylitis. The sequencing input was blood, either unsorted or a sorted T cell fraction (not recorded which). This CDR3 is CASSSRTGVSNQPQHF. In DNA form, the CDR3 reads TGTGCCAGCAGTTCCCGGACAGGGGTGAGCAATCAGCCCCAGCATTTT.